This T cell receptor beta chain was identified in a study of T cells after yellow fever vaccination. This CDR3 has 13 residues. With 11 bases removed from V and 4 bases from J, the gap between germline ends came to 18 bases. Germline V CDR1 and CDR2: ENHRY, SYGVKD. Study-level points and caveats: Only a small proportion of the clonotypes turned up in both the CD4 and the CD8 compartments, likely arising from convergent recombination. The secondary response was weaker, and its peak arrived faster, on day 5 versus 15. Reappearance after the booster was seen for most primary-vaccination clones, at more than 95% CD4 and 80% to 90% CD8.

This clonotype was seen repeatedly, ten times or more. Its antigen is unidentified. The 5'RACE template-switching step produced TCR cDNA and added a universal primer site and UMIs. MiXCR, run by TCRdb on the 5' RACE reads, gives a single entry per CDR3 protein. The repertoire includes about 230,000 distinct CDR3 sequences, more than 6.5% of them detected once, and roughly 1% sits in the top ten. The rearrangement joins TRBV10-3 to TRBJ2-7; possibly TRBD2 for D (5 bases). This specimen consisted of CD4+ T cells sorted from PBMCs, obtained on the day of the yellow fever booster vaccination. The clonotype comes from a man under 40 who received the YFV17D yellow fever vaccine. The chain's CDR3 is CAFSGKKGYEQYF. CDR3 sequence (DNA): TGTGCCTTCTCCGGGAAAAAGGGTTACGAGCAGTACTTC.